This T cell receptor (beta chain) stems from a study of response to subunit inactivated influenza vaccine. General study results and limits: Authors suggested each seasonal flu vaccination may recruit only limited numbers of new T cells.

The germline CDR1 and CDR2 sequences are MNHEY and SMNVEV (reference sequence). The CDR3 has 14 residues. For this clonotype: Its specificity is not known. An end of the junction does not agree with germline; a read error may underlie this.

TCRdb redid the calling of the RT-PCR reads with MiXCR, one entry per CDR3 protein. The sample comprises roughly 570,000 distinct CDR3 sequences, 10% to 15% of which are singletons, and around 12% rests with the top ten. The chain has TRBV27 and TRBJ1-5; no reliable D call. Material: PBMCs from blood, obtained 40 to 50 days after vaccination. The TCR comes from a man between 45 and 60 years old who received an inactivated influenza vaccine. The CDR3 coding sequence is TGTGTCAGCAGCCCCGACCGGGCGAATCAGCCCCAGCATTTT. Amino acid sequence: CVSSPDRANQPQHF.